A single sample gave rise to the 30 T cell receptor beta chains below, sequenced in a study of vaccination effects on CD4 cells after COVID-19 (dated by TCRdb to the early 2020s). In the ViraFEST assay, PBMC were stimulated with viral peptide pools, and antigen-specific CD4+ T cell clonotypes were then identified by expansion using TCR sequencing. After around 11 days of culture, CD4+ T cells were isolated with the EasySep CD4+ T cell isolation kit. The absence of prior SARS-CoV-2 infection in healthy vaccine recipients was confirmed by negative nucleocapsid antibodies before and after vaccination. Libraries were prepared through the immunoSEQ multiplex PCR assay. TCRdb holds this immuneACCESS table with in-frame rearrangements only. Some clones are missing; in checked studies, unresolved V genes explain under half, and the rest has no known cause. Recorded for this sample are tens of thousands of clones; about 80% of them occurred a single time. The top ten clonotypes cover approximately 29% of the sample.

The antigens these receptors bind are not known. The sequencing here drew on CD4+ T cells from PBMCs cultured with SARS-CoV-2 spike peptides, taken before COVID-19 vaccination. The sample's cell subset or site label, in plain terms: SARS-CoV-2 spike overlapping peptide pool stimulation. Every receptor here comes from a human donor who received a COVID-19 vaccine.

This rearrangement joins TRBV12-3 or TRBV12-4 to TRBJ2-7; tentative D call: TRBD1 (5 bases). The CDR3 covers 12 residues. The V end lost 0 bases, the J end lost 9 bases, and 9 bases lay between the germline ends. CDR3 sequence (DNA): TGTGCCAGCAGTTTAGCGCAGGGTGTGCAGTACTTC. This codes for CASSLAQGVQYF.

The chain combines TRBV6-6 with TRBJ1-2; possibly TRBD1 for D (6 bases). V was cut by 7 bases and J by 5 bases, with 17 bases left in between. The CDR3 runs 14 residues. CDR1 and CDR2 from the germline V gene are MNHNY and SVGAGI (reference sequence). The DNA for the CDR3 is TGTGCCAGCATTCACAGGGCGGAAAGTTATGGCTACACCTTC. Its translation: CASIHRAESYGYTF.

The rearrangement links TRBV9 to TRBJ2-1; D not certain. The CDR3 has 13 amino acids. Trimming stripped 4 bases from V and 7 bases from J, with 12 bases between. Germline CDR1 is SGDLS and CDR2 is YYNGEE. The CDR3 loop reads CASSSDPRNEQFF. The CDR3, as DNA: TGTGCCAGCAGCTCGGATCCCCGGAATGAGCAGTTCTTC.

The rearrangement links TRBV3-1 (or the pseudogene TRBV3-2) to TRBJ1-1; the D gene is possibly TRBD1 (5 bases). The germline V and J ends were trimmed by 4 bases and 11 bases, with 14 bases remaining between them. The CDR3 sequence is 12 residues long. From germline, CDR1 is LGHDT and CDR2 YNNKEL (reference sequence). The CDR3 loop reads CASSLRDLKAFF. The DNA of the CDR3 is TGTGCCAGCAGCCTCCGGGACCTCAAGGCTTTCTTT.

V gene TRBV30 combines with J gene TRBJ1-6, with D perhaps TRBD1 (5 bases). The germline V gene encodes CDR1 GTSNPN and CDR2 SVGIG (reference sequence). The CDR3 spans 15 residues. The V gene lost 4 bases and the J gene lost 7 bases, with 17 bases spanning the gap. In DNA, the CDR3 is TGTGCCTGGACTCCTTCTCGGGCAGGGAATTCACCCCTCCACTTT. Amino acid sequence: CAWTPSRAGNSPLHF. Based on the CDR3 plus reference TRBV30 and TRBJ1-6, the full variable domain is SQTIHQWPATLVQPVGSPLSLECTVEGTSNPNLYWYRQAAGRGLQLLFYSVGIGQISSEVPQNLSASRPQDRQFILSSKKLLLSDSGFYLCAWTPSRAGNSPLHFGNGTRLTVT.

The chain couples TRBV11-2 to TRBJ1-6; D uncertain. Trimming removed 5 bases from V and 0 bases from J, with 8 bases in between. This CDR3 contains 15 residues. Germline assignment: CDR1 SGHAT and CDR2 FQNNGV. The CDR3 coding sequence is TGTGCCAGCAGCAGAGACGGCTCCTATAATTCACCCCTCCACTTT. Translated: CASSRDGSYNSPLHF.

This chain uses TRBV30 with TRBJ1-1; TRBD1 agrees at 7 bases. Germline loops: CDR1 GTSNPN, CDR2 SVGIG (reference sequence). The CDR3 sequence is 12 residues long. J was trimmed by 1 base and V by 5 bases; bases with no gene match: 1. The CDR3 here is CAWDRANTEAFF. Here the CDR3 DNA reads TGTGCCTGGGACAGGGCGAACACTGAAGCTTTCTTT.

This clone was counted a single time. This chain joins TRBV28 and TRBJ2-7; no clear D gene. Trimming pared 5 bases from V and 0 bases from J, leaving 5 bases between. The CDR3 is 12 amino acids. Germline lookup yields CDR1 MDHEN and CDR2 SYDVKM. The CDR3 bases are TGTGCCAGCAGTGTGACCTCCTACGAGCAGTACTTC. Translated: CASSVTSYEQYF.

In DNA form, the CDR3 reads TGTGCCAGCAGCTTGGACAGGGGAAACTATGGCTACACCTTC. It encodes CASSLDRGNYGYTF. The V and J genes are TRBV7-2 and TRBJ1-2; 9 bases are a match to TRBD1. The V gene's germline CDR1 is SGHTA and CDR2 FQGNSA. V shed 3 bases, J shed 2 bases, and the junction held 1 base outside the gene matches. The CDR3 sequence is 14 residues long.

The chain combines TRBV5-8 with TRBJ2-3, with TRBD2 identical over 14 bases. Trimming took 4 bases from V and 5 from J; bases not matched to a gene: 6. The CDR3 has 16 amino acids. The germline CDR1 and CDR2 sequences are SGHTS and YDEGEE. The CDR3 spells CASSTGTSGGVDTQYF. The CDR3 bases are TGTGCCAGCAGCACCGGGACTAGCGGGGGAGTAGATACGCAGTATTTT.

V gene TRBV24-1 combines with J gene TRBJ2-5; 9 bases match TRBD1. Trimming removed 0 bases from V and 4 bases from J; junction bases left unmatched: 5. Per the germline V gene, CDR1 is KGHDR and CDR2 is SFDVKD. This CDR3 is built from 16 residues. The CDR3 region is CATSDLGTGRGETQYF. CDR3 bases: TGTGCCACCAGTGATTTGGGGACAGGGAGGGGAGAGACCCAGTACTTC.

The gene calls are TRBV5-4 and TRBJ2-5; 9 nucleotides match TRBD2. Germline CDR1 and CDR2: SGHNT and YYREEE (reference sequence). V shed 4 bases, J shed 2 bases, and the junction held 3 bases outside the gene matches. CDR3 length equals 14 residues. This CDR3 reads CASSAGGAQETQYF. CDR3 in DNA: TGTGCCAGCAGCGCGGGGGGGGCTCAAGAGACCCAGTACTTC.

This chain links TRBV18 with TRBJ2-3, with 8 bases matching TRBD1. This CDR3 contains 14 residues. In germline, CDR1 is KGHSH, CDR2 LQKENI. V was pared by 7 bases and J by 3 bases, with 6 bases of the junction left unmatched. CDR3 protein: CASLRTGRTDTQYF. Written as DNA, the CDR3 is TGTGCCAGCTTACGGACAGGGCGTACAGATACGCAGTATTTT.

This clone has just a few counts. The rearrangement joins TRBV2 to TRBJ2-3, with D perhaps matching TRBD1 or TRBD2 (5 bases each). The ends were cut back, 6 bases at V and 0 bases at J, with 19 bases in the middle. Germline values: CDR1 SNHLY, CDR2 FYNNEI. The CDR3 is 17 amino acids. This chain's CDR3 is CASRYPNRGPSTDTQYF. Written as DNA, the CDR3 is TGTGCCAGCAGGTACCCAAACCGGGGCCCCAGCACAGATACGCAGTATTTT.

The genes are TRBV4-1 and TRBJ2-1; D unresolved. The V gene lost 4 bases and the J gene lost 10 bases, with 11 bases spanning the gap. This CDR3 spans 12 amino acids. Germline-derived CDR1 and CDR2 are MGHRA and YSYEKL. The CDR3, as DNA: TGCGCCAGCAGCCCCCAGTTCGAGGAGCAGTTCTTC. Translating gives CASSPQFEEQFF.

The chain couples TRBV2 to TRBJ1-2; 10 bases line up with TRBD1. Germline CDR1 SNHLY, CDR2 FYNNEI. V lost 6 bases and J lost 7; bases outside the gene matches: 8. This CDR3 is built from 14 residues. This chain's CDR3 is CASSATGGVGGYTF. CDR3 DNA sequence: TGTGCCAGCAGCGCGACAGGGGGCGTCGGTGGCTACACCTTC.

The V call is TRBV5-1, the J call TRBJ1-6; perhaps TRBD1 as D (5 bases). The CDR3 contains 15 residues. The V and J ends lost 5 bases and 10 bases respectively, with 19 bases between them. Germline-derived CDR1 and CDR2 are SGHRS and YFSETQ. The CDR3 loop reads CASRLDSGAGSPLHF. CDR3 sequence (DNA): TGCGCCAGCAGATTAGACAGCGGGGCGGGATCACCCCTCCACTTT.

This clone was seen a handful of times. The CDR3 sequence is CASTARNRVGEKLFF. The DNA of the CDR3 is TGTGCCAGTACCGCCCGAAACAGGGTCGGGGAAAAACTGTTTTTT. J is TRBJ1-4 and V is TRBV19; D may be TRBD1 (6 bases). The germline V and J ends were trimmed by 7 bases and 8 bases, with 20 bases remaining between them. Germline loops: CDR1 LNHDA, CDR2 SQIVND (reference sequence). This CDR3 contains 15 residues. The entire variable domain, with the rest obtained from reference TRBV19 and TRBJ1-4, is as follows: DGGITQSPKYLFRKEGQNVTLSCEQNLNHDAMYWYRQDPGQGLRLIYYSQIVNDFQKGDIAEGYSVSREKKESFPLTVTSAQKNPTAFYLCASTARNRVGEKLFFGSGTQLSVL.

This clone was recorded a few times. The rearrangement uses TRBV7-9 and TRBJ1-2, with 7 bases fitting TRBD1. Per the germline V gene, CDR1 is SEHNR and CDR2 is FQNEAQ (reference sequence). Trimming removed 4 bases from V and 3 bases from J; junction bases left unmatched: 5. This CDR3 spans 14 amino acids. Here the CDR3 DNA reads TGTGCCAGCAGCTCCTTACAGGGGTACTATGGCTACACCTTC. Translation: CASSSLQGYYGYTF. The full variable domain, its missing parts supplied by reference TRBV7-9 and TRBJ1-2, is DTGVSQNPRHKITKRGQNVTFRCDPISEHNRLYWYRQTLGQGPEFLTYFQNEAQLEKSRLLSDRFSAERPKGSFSTLEIQRTEQGDSAMYLCASSSLQGYYGYTFGSGTRLTVV.

The table lists this clone with a count of one. The chain employs TRBV12-3 or TRBV12-4 and TRBJ1-1; D is possibly TRBD1 (6 bases). V lost 4 bases to trimming and J lost 5 bases, with 11 bases between them. The CDR3 is made up of 13 amino acids. Here the CDR3 reads CASSSGVRTEAFF. The CDR3 DNA follows: TGTGCCAGCAGTTCAGGGGTCCGGACTGAAGCTTTCTTT.

The chain has TRBV6-2 or TRBV6-3 and TRBJ2-7; D unresolved. CDR1 and CDR2 from the germline V gene are MNHEY and SVGEGT. V gave up 5 bases and J gave up 1 base, with 15 bases separating them. CDR3 length: 15 residues. The chain's CDR3 is CASSLGSPVSYEQYF. CDR3 coding DNA: TGTGCCAGCAGTCTGGGGTCCCCGGTGTCCTACGAGCAGTACTTC.

The V gene is TRBV7-2, the J gene TRBJ2-5; 8 bases are shared with TRBD1. The CDR3 loop spans 15 amino acids. Germline values: CDR1 SGHTA, CDR2 FQGNSA. The ends lost 1 base at V and 5 bases at J; junction bases unmatched: 6. CDR3 amino acids: CASSLELGQGETQYF. The CDR3 DNA follows: TGTGCCAGCAGCTTAGAGCTAGGACAGGGTGAGACCCAGTACTTC.

The chain combines TRBV7-9 with TRBJ2-3; D call uncertain. With 2 bases removed from V and 5 bases from J, the gap between germline ends came to 2 bases. The CDR3 loop spans 11 amino acids. CDR1 SEHNR and CDR2 FQNEAQ come from the germline V gene (reference sequence). The CDR3 nucleotides are TGTGCCAGCAGCTTAAGAGATACGCAGTATTTT. As protein: CASSLRDTQYF.

The chain combines TRBV5-1 with TRBJ1-1; no reliable D call. There are 14 residues in the CDR3. The germline V and J ends were trimmed by 2 bases and 4 bases, with 12 bases remaining between them. Germline CDR1 and CDR2: SGHRS and YFSETQ. CDR3 in DNA: TGCGCCAGCAGCTTAGGTAAGTCGGGCACTGAAGCTTTCTTT. Amino acid sequence: CASSLGKSGTEAFF.

V gene TRBV10-3 combines with J gene TRBJ1-5; no firm D call. The CDR3 contains 15 residues. The V end was cut by 8 bases, the J end by 2 bases, with 16 bases between. CDR1 ENHRY and CDR2 SYGVKD come from the germline V gene. The CDR3 nucleotides read TGTGCCATCCCGGGAGGAGGAGGATGCAATCAGCCCCAGCATTTT. It translates to CAIPGGGGCNQPQHF.

This CDR3 is CASSLRGLRPEAFF. The CDR3, as DNA: TGTGCCAGCAGCTTACGGGGATTGCGCCCTGAAGCTTTCTTT. This chain joins TRBV11-2 and TRBJ1-1; D uncertain. This CDR3 has 14 amino acids. The germline CDR1 and CDR2 sequences are SGHAT and FQNNGV. V lost 2 bases and J 6 bases, leaving 13 bases between the germline ends.

This clone was counted only a few times. The rearrangement links TRBV4-1 to TRBJ1-2; possible D gene TRBD1, 5 bases. Germline V gives CDR1 MGHRA, CDR2 YSYEKL. This CDR3 is 14 amino acids long. V lost 0 bases and J lost 4, with 9 bases in between. The CDR3 bases are TGCGCCAGCAGCCAAGAACGGGGACCCTATGGCTACACCTTC. As protein: CASSQERGPYGYTF.

The J gene is TRBJ1-4, the V gene TRBV4-1; TRBD1 aligns across 8 bases. Germline CDR1 and CDR2: MGHRA and YSYEKL. The CDR3 is 17 amino acids. J gave up 8 bases and V 1 base, and 12 bases lay outside the gene matches. The DNA of the CDR3 is TGCGCCAGCAGCCAAGGGACAGGGTCTGCTCGATGGGAAAAACTGTTTTTT. As protein: CASSQGTGSARWEKLFF.

The CDR3 region has the DNA TGTGCCAGCAGCCAAGTTGAGGGGAACACTGAAGCTTTCTTT. Translation gives CASSQVEGNTEAFF. The chain links TRBV3-1 (or the pseudogene TRBV3-2) to TRBJ1-1; D ambiguous. Germline V lookup: CDR1 LGHDT, CDR2 YNNKEL (reference sequence). The CDR3 contains 14 residues. V was pared by 1 base and J by 1 base, with 7 bases between.

J is TRBJ1-4 and V is TRBV19, with 8 bases lining up with TRBD1. The germline V gene encodes CDR1 LNHDA and CDR2 SQIVND (reference sequence). V was pared by 3 bases and J by 2 bases, with 2 bases of the junction left unmatched. The CDR3 is made up of 15 amino acids. DNA for the CDR3: TGTGCCAGTAGTATTCGGACAGGGACTAATGAAAAACTGTTTTTT. The encoded protein is CASSIRTGTNEKLFF. The variable domain in full, completed from reference TRBV19 and TRBJ1-4, reads DGGITQSPKYLFRKEGQNVTLSCEQNLNHDAMYWYRQDPGQGLRLIYYSQIVNDFQKGDIAEGYSVSREKKESFPLTVTSAQKNPTAFYLCASSIRTGTNEKLFFGSGTQLSVL.